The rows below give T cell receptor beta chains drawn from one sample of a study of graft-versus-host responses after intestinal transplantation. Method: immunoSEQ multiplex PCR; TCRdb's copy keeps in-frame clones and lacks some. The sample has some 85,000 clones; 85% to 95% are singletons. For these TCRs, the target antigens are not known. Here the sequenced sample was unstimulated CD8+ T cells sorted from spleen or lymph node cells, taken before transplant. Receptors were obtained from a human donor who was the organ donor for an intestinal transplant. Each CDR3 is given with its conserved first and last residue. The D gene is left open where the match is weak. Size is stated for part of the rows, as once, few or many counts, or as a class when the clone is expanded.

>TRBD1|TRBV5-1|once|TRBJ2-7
CASSLDRGLPYEQYF
TGCGCCAGCAGCTTGGACAGGGGGTTACCCTACGAGCAGTACTTC
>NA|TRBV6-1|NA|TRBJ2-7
CASSSLARLYEQYF
TGTGCCAGCAGCTCTCTAGCGAGACTCTACGAGCAGTACTTC
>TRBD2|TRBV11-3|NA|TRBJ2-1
CASSVGGGSYNEQFF
TGTGCCAGCAGCGTGGGGGGGGGCTCCTACAATGAGCAGTTCTTC
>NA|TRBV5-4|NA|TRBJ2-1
CASSPSYNEQFF
TGTGCCAGCAGCCCTTCCTACAATGAGCAGTTCTTC
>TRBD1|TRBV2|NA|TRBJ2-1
CARRAGGQGNYNEQFF
TGTGCCAGAAGGGCTGGGGGACAGGGGAACTACAATGAGCAGTTCTTC
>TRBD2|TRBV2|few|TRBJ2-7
CASSEAPASGGYEQYF
TGTGCCAGCAGTGAAGCGCCTGCTAGCGGGGGTTACGAGCAGTACTTC
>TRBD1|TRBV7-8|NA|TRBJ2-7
CASSLGTGGIEQYF
TGTGCCAGCAGCCTCGGGACAGGGGGCATCGAGCAGTACTTC
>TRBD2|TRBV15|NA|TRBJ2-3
CATSREWAGGTDTQYF
TGTGCCACCAGCCGGGAGTGGGCGGGGGGCACAGATACGCAGTATTTT
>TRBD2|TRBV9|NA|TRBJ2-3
CASSDSGGGGDTQYF
TGTGCCAGCAGCGATAGCGGGGGAGGTGGAGATACGCAGTATTTT
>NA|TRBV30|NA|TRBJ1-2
CAWSAETLDYGYTF
TGTGCCTGGAGTGCAGAAACGTTGGACTATGGCTACACCTTC
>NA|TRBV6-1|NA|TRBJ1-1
CASRRGGTEAFF
TGTGCCAGCAGAAGGGGCGGAACTGAAGCTTTCTTT
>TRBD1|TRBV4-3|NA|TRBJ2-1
CASSQDKTGVSNEQFF
TGCGCCAGCAGCCAAGACAAGACAGGGGTTAGTAATGAGCAGTTCTTC
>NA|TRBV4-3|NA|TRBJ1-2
CASSRRGYGYTF
TGCGCCAGCAGCCGACGGGGGTATGGCTACACCTTC
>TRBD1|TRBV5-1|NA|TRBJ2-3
CASRSLTGGINEYF
TGCGCCAGCCGTTCACTAACAGGGGGGATAAATGAGTATTTT
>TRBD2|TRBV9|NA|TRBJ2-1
CASTASGTSGYNEQFF
TGTGCCAGCACCGCCTCCGGGACTAGCGGCTACAATGAGCAGTTCTTC
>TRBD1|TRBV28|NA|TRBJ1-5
CASSYRGAQPQHF
TGTGCCAGCAGTTACAGGGGTGCTCAGCCCCAGCATTTT
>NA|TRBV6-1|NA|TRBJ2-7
CAILSFYEQYF
TGTGCCATCCTATCATTCTACGAGCAGTACTTC
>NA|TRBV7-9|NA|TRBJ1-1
CASGRAGNTEAFF
TGTGCCAGCGGGAGGGCCGGCAACACTGAAGCTTTCTTT
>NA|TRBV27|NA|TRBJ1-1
CASSLARLGTEAFF
TGTGCCAGCAGTTTAGCCAGGTTGGGCACTGAAGCTTTCTTT
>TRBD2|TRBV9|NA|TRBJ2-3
CASSTLAGAPDTQYF
TGTGCCAGCAGCACCCTAGCGGGGGCCCCAGATACGCAGTATTTT
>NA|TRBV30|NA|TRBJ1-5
CAWSGVGGQPQHF
TGTGCCTGGAGTGGTGTTGGGGGGCAGCCCCAGCATTTT
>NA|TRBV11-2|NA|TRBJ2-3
CASSLGPGADTQYF
TGTGCCAGCAGCTTAGGTCCCGGGGCAGATACGCAGTATTTT
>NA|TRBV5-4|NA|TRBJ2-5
CASSLRFQETQYF
TGTGCCAGCAGCTTGCGGTTCCAAGAGACCCAGTACTTC
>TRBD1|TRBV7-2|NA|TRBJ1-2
CASSLVGDRVGGYTF
TGTGCCAGCAGCCTTGTGGGGGACAGGGTAGGGGGCTACACCTTC
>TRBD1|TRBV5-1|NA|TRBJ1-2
CASSLGGQGYGYTF
TGCGCCAGCAGCTTGGGCGGACAGGGCTATGGCTACACCTTC
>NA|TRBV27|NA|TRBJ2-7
CASSGTGYEQYF
TGTGCCAGCAGTGGCACGGGGTACGAGCAGTACTTC
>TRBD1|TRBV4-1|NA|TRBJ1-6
CASSDYFEGGPPLHF
TGCGCCAGCAGCGACTACTTCGAAGGGGGCCCACCCCTCCACTTT
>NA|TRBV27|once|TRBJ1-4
CASSSIRTGFNNEKLFF
TGTGCCAGCAGTTCCATTAGAACAGGGTTCAATAATGAAAAACTGTTTTTT
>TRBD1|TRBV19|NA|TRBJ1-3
CASSVIQGRSGNTIYF
TGTGCCAGTAGTGTAATACAGGGGCGCTCTGGAAACACCATATATTTT
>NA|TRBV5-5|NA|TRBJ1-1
CASSLTHTEAFF
TGTGCCAGCAGCTTGACTCACACTGAAGCTTTCTTT
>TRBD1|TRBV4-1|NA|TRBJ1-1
CASSLTGGTEAFF
TGCGCCAGCAGCCTAACAGGGGGAACTGAAGCTTTCTTT
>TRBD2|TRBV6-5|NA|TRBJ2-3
CASSYGGGSADTQYF
TGTGCCAGCAGTTACGGGGGGGGTAGCGCAGATACGCAGTATTTT
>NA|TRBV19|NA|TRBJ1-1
CASLLSLGVTEAFF
TGTGCCAGTCTATTATCGTTGGGAGTCACTGAAGCTTTCTTT
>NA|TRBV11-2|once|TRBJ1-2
CASRSDRDTFF
TGTGCCAGCAGGTCTGATCGGGACACCTTCTTC
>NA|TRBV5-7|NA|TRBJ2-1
CASSPPVF
TGTGCCAGCAGCCCCCCCGTCTTC
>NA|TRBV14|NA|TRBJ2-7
CASSQTQYREQYF
TGTGCCAGCAGCCAAACCCAATATAGAGAGCAGTACTTC
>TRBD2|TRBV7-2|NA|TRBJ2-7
CASSPGGGISYEQYF
TGTGCCAGCAGTCCCGGGGGGGGTATCTCCTACGAGCAGTACTTC
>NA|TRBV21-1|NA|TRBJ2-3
CASSKVPSGGAEEDTQYF
TGTGCCAGCAGCAAAGTTCCTAGCGGGGGGGCTGAGGAAGATACGCAGTATTTT
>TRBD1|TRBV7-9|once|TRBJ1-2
CASSLRQGTNYGYTF
TGTGCCAGCAGCTTAAGACAGGGCACTAACTATGGCTACACCTTC
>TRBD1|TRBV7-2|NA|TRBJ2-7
CASSLQGALDEQYF
TGTGCCAGCAGCCTACAGGGGGCTTTAGACGAGCAGTACTTC
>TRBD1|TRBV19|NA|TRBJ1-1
CASRPTGMNTEAFF
TGTGCCAGTAGACCGACAGGGATGAACACTGAAGCTTTCTTT
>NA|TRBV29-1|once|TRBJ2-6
CSVVGDSGANVLTF
TGCAGCGTTGTCGGTGACTCTGGGGCCAACGTCCTGACTTTC
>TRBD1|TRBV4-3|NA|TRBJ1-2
CASSPGTGSYYGYTF
TGCGCCAGCAGCCCCGGGACAGGGAGCTACTATGGCTACACCTTC
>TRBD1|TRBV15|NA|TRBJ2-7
CATSRNRGPDEQYF
TGTGCCACCAGCAGAAACAGGGGGCCCGACGAGCAGTACTTC
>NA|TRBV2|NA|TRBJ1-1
CASSEEGGVNTEAFF
TGTGCCAGCAGTGAAGAGGGCGGGGTGAACACTGAAGCTTTCTTT
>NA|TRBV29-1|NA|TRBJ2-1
CSVEETTISTYNEQFF
TGCAGCGTTGAAGAGACTACCATATCTACCTACAATGAGCAGTTCTTC
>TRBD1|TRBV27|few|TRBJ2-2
CASTDRANGELFF
TGTGCCAGCACTGACAGGGCGAACGGGGAGCTGTTTTTT
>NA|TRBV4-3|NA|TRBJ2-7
CASSQVRTAEYEQYF
TGCGCCAGCAGCCAAGTGAGGACAGCGGAGTACGAGCAGTACTTC
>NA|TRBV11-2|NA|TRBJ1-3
CASSWYRESGNTIYF
TGTGCCAGCAGCTGGTACAGGGAGTCTGGAAACACCATATATTTT
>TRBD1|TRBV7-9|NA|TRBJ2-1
CASSLAFGAGGWDEQFF
TGTGCCAGCAGCTTAGCTTTTGGAGCAGGGGGCTGGGATGAGCAGTTCTTC
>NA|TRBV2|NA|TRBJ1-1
CASSDPAGGERMNTEAFF
TGTGCCAGCAGTGACCCGGCGGGGGGAGAGAGGATGAACACTGAAGCTTTCTTT
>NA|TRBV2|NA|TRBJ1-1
CASSVNTEAFF
TGTGCCAGCAGCGTGAACACTGAAGCTTTCTTT
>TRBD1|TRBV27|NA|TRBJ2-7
CASSHDRGLHPGPYEQYF
TGTGCCAGCAGTCACGACAGGGGCCTTCACCCGGGCCCCTACGAGCAGTACTTC
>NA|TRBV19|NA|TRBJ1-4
CASTTVLGDEKLFF
TGTGCCAGTACCACCGTCCTCGGGGATGAAAAACTGTTTTTT
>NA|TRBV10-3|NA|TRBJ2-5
CASRGYWKKTQYF
TGTGCCAGTCGAGGGTACTGGAAGAAGACCCAGTACTTC